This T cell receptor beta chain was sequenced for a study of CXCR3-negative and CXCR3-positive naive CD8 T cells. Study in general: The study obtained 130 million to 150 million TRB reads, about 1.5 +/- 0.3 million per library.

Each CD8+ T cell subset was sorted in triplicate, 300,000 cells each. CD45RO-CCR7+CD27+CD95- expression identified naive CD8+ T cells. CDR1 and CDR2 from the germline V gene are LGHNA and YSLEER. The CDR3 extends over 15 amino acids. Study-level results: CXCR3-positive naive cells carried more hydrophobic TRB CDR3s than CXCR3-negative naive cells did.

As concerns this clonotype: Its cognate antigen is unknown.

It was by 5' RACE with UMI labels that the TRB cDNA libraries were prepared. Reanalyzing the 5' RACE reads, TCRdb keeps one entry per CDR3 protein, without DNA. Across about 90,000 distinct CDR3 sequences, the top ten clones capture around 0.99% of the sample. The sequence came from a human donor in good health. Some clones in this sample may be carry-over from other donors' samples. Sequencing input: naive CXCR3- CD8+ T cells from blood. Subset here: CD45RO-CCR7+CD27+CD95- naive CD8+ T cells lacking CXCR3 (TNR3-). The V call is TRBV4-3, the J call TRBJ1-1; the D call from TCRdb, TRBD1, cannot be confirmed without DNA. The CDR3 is CASSHDQRGHTEAFF.